The sequence of this T cell receptor (beta chain) was determined in a study of cytomegalovirus exposure and HLA in healthy donors. Overall study results and limits: Analysis was carried out at a later point, and it linked a missense DCLRE1C variant to TCR beta V- and J-gene trimming. CMV serostatus was the only recorded immune exposure for donors.

Though probably carrying unrecorded immune exposures, donors were nominally healthy at sampling. In the case of this clone: The antigen remains unidentified.

The PCR ran on 60 Vbeta and 13 Jbeta primers. Generated by immunoSEQ multiplex PCR, the TCRdb table keeps only in-frame clones and is missing some. Recorded for this sample: 130,000 or so clones. Sequenced sample: PBMCs. The clonotype comes from a woman aged 18-29 years in good health and CMV-seronegative.

CDR3 in amino acids: CASGRGAAGSGGYTF. CDR3 nucleotides: TGTGCTAGTGGTCGAGGGGCGGCGGGGTCTGGGGGCTACACCTTC. J is TRBJ1-2 and V is TRBV12-5; possibly TRBD1 for D (5 bases). V lost 5 bases and J lost 8, with 21 bases in between. Germline V gene lookup returns CDR1 LGHNT and CDR2 FRNRAP. This CDR3 has 15 amino acids.